The clone carrying this T cell receptor (beta chain) was counted a few times. Its antigen is still unknown. UMIs and a universal primer site were added when TCR cDNA was made by 5'RACE template switching. TCRdb re-analysed the 5' RACE reads in MiXCR, keeping a single row per CDR3 protein. The table shows over 110,000 distinct CDR3 sequences, with 7.7% occurring only once. This sample was taken from a study of T cells after yellow fever vaccination. Study outcomes and limitations: Relatively few clonotypes were ones that appeared in both CD4 and CD8 compartments.

Germline V CDR1 and CDR2: SGHRS, YFSETQ. V dropped 2 bases and J dropped 1; count of bases not matched to a gene: 8. The CDR3 sequence is 18 residues long. The source was CD4+ T cells sorted from PBMCs, collected 5 days after the yellow fever booster vaccination. The chain links TRBV5-1 to TRBJ2-6; the match to TRBD1 covers 8 bases. This TCR was sampled from a man younger than 40 who received the YFV17D yellow fever vaccine. CDR3 loop: CASSLSPQGASGANVLTF. DNA of the CDR3: TGCGCCAGCAGCTTATCTCCCCAGGGGGCGTCTGGGGCCAACGTCCTGACTTTC. Full variable domain (rest looked up from reference TRBV5-1 and TRBJ2-6): KAGVTQTPRYLIKTRGQQVTLSCSPISGHRSVSWYQQTPGQGLQFLFEYFSETQRNKGNFPGRFSGRQFSNSRSEMNVSTLELGDSALYLCASSLSPQGASGANVLTFGAGSRLTVL.